These 3 T cell receptor beta chains were all obtained from the same sample, sequenced in a study of blood T cell repertoires in COVID-19. The protocol was immunoSEQ multiplex PCR, while the TCRdb copy is restricted to in-frame clones and leaves out a portion. The data contain about 200,000 clones, 86% of them singletons. Input material: peripheral blood. These receptors came from a woman in her 70s with acute or convalescent COVID-19.

The chain carries TRBV29-1 and TRBJ2-7, with 8 bases aligning to TRBD1. This CDR3 is built from 13 residues. V gave up 4 bases and J gave up 4 bases; unmatched junction bases: 6. CDR1 and CDR2 (germline): SQVTM, ANQGSEA. The CDR3 DNA follows: TGCAGCGTTGGTCGGACAGGGCTTTACGAGCAGTACTTC. Its protein product is CSVGRTGLYEQYF.

This chain joins TRBV12-3 or TRBV12-4 and TRBJ2-7; a possible D gene is TRBD1 (5 bases). The CDR3 loop spans 12 amino acids. V was trimmed by 6 bases and J by 5 bases, leaving 11 bases between them. CDR3 protein: CASSNRINEQYF. In DNA, the CDR3 is TGTGCCAGCAGCAACAGGATTAACGAGCAGTACTTC.

The rearrangement joins TRBV14 to TRBJ2-5; D call uncertain. V dropped 2 bases and J dropped 0 bases, with 4 bases sitting between them. This CDR3 region has 13 residues. The germline CDR1 and CDR2 sequences are SGHDN and FVKESK. The CDR3 DNA sequence: TGTGCCAGCAGCCAACAGTACCAAGAGACCCAGTACTTC. Its translation is CASSQQYQETQYF.